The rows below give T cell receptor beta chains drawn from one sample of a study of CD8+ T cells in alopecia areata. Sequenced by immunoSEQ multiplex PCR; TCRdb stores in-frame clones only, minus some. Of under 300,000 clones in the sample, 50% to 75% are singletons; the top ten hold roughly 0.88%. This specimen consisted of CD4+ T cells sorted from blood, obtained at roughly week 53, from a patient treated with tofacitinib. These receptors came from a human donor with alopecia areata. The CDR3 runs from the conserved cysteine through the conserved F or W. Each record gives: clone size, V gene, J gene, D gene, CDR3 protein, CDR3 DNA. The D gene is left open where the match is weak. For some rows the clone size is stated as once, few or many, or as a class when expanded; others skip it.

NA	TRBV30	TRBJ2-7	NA	CAWSVQGFEQYF	TGTGCCTGGAGTGTACAAGGGTTTGAGCAGTACTTC
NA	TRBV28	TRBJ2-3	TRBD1	CASRTTGGKETDTQYF	TGTGCCAGCAGAACGACAGGGGGCAAAGAAACAGATACGCAGTATTTT
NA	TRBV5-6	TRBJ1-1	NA	CASSPRRGAVGTEAFF	TGTGCCAGCAGCCCGCGCAGGGGAGCCGTGGGCACTGAAGCTTTCTTT
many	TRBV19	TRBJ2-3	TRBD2	CASSGGATDTQYF	TGTGCCAGTAGCGGGGGGGCTACAGATACGCAGTATTTT
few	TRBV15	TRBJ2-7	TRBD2	CATSREGGGASEQYF	TGTGCCACCAGCAGAGAAGGCGGGGGGGCGTCCGAGCAGTACTTC
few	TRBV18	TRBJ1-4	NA	CASSPTMAVATNEKLFF	TGTGCCAGCTCACCAACTATGGCAGTTGCAACTAATGAAAAACTGTTTTTT
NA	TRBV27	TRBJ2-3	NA	CASLKGGLGTDTQYF	TGTGCCAGCCTAAAGGGGGGACTGGGCACAGATACGCAGTATTTT
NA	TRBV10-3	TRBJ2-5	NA	CAISDLYRGHNQETQYF	TGTGCCATCAGTGACTTGTATCGGGGGCATAACCAAGAGACCCAGTACTTC
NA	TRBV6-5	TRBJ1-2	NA	CASRRGTLRDYGYTF	TGTGCCAGCAGAAGGGGAACCCTGAGGGACTATGGCTACACCTTC
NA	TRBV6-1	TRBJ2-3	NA	CASSEALVTDTQYF	TGTGCCAGCAGTGAAGCTCTCGTGACAGATACGCAGTATTTT
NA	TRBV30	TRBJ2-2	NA	CAWSFSSTVTGELFF	TGTGCCTGGAGTTTTTCCTCGACTGTCACCGGGGAGCTGTTTTTT
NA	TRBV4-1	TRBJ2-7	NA	CASSQDTYEQYF	TGCGCCAGCAGCCAAGACACCTACGAGCAGTACTTC
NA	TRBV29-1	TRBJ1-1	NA	CSVTGTVNTEAFF	TGCAGCGTGACCGGGACGGTGAACACTGAAGCTTTCTTT
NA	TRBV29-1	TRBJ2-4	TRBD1	CSVERQGTNIQYF	TGCAGCGTTGAAAGACAGGGTACAAACATTCAGTACTTC
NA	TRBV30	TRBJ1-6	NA	CAARGDAYNSPLHF	TGTGCCGCTAGGGGCGATGCCTATAATTCACCCCTCCACTTT
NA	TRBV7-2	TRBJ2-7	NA	CASSLEVSEQYF	TGTGCCAGCAGCTTGGAGGTGTCCGAGCAGTACTTC
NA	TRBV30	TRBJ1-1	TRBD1	CAWSVQGAAGNTEAFF	TGTGCCTGGAGTGTACAGGGGGCGGCTGGGAACACTGAAGCTTTCTTT
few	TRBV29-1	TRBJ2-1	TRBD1	CSVGGQGHEQFF	TGCAGCGTTGGGGGACAGGGGCATGAGCAGTTCTTC
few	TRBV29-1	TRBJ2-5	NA	CSVDGEETQYF	TGCAGCGTTGACGGAGAAGAGACCCAGTACTTC
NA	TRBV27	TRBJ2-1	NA	CASSLAKQANEQFF	TGTGCCAGCAGTTTGGCCAAGCAGGCCAATGAGCAGTTCTTC
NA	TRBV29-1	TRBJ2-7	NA	CSVAGTPYEQYF	TGCAGCGTTGCCGGGACACCATACGAGCAGTACTTC
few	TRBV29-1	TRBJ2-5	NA	CSVGPTLETQYF	TGCAGCGTTGGACCCACCCTAGAGACCCAGTACTTC
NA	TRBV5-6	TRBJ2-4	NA	CASSLEDDIQYF	TGTGCCAGCAGCTTGGAAGACGACATTCAGTACTTC
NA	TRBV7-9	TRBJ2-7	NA	CASSPGGSEYEQYF	TGTGCCAGCAGCCCTGGGGGGAGTGAGTACGAGCAGTACTTC
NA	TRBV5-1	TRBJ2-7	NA	CASKEGSEQYF	TGCGCCAGCAAGGAGGGGAGCGAGCAGTACTTC
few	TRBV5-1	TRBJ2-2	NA	CASSDTGELFF	TGCGCCAGCAGCGACACCGGGGAGCTGTTTTTT
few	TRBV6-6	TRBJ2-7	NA	CASSYSGTGPYF	TGTGCCAGCAGTTACTCGGGTACAGGGCCGTACTTC
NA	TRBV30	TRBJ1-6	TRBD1	CAWSVLGQNSPLHF	TGTGCCTGGAGTGTATTGGGACAGAATTCACCCCTCCACTTT
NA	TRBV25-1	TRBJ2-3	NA	CASSAGGRGTDTQYF	TGTGCCAGCAGTGCAGGGGGGCGGGGCACAGATACGCAGTATTTT
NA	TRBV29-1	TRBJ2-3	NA	CSVASRDTQYF	TGCAGCGTTGCCTCTCGGGATACGCAGTATTTT
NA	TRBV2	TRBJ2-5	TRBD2	CASSPGGPDQETQYF	TGTGCCAGCAGCCCGGGGGGGCCGGACCAAGAGACCCAGTACTTC
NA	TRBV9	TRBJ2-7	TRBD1	CASNRAGTGTYEQYF	TGTGCCAGCAACCGGGCGGGGACAGGGACCTACGAGCAGTACTTC
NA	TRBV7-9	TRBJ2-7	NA	CASSLAGSSYEQYF	TGTGCCAGCAGCTTAGCGGGCAGTTCCTACGAGCAGTACTTC
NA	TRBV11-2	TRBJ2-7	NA	CASSDLWGESSYEQYF	TGTGCCAGCAGCGACTTATGGGGGGAGAGCTCCTACGAGCAGTACTTC
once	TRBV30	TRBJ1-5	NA	CAWSVGRDQPQHF	TGTGCCTGGAGTGTAGGTCGAGATCAGCCCCAGCATTTT
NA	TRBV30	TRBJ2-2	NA	CAERRSNTGELFF	TGTGCCGAGAGGCGTTCGAACACCGGGGAGCTGTTTTTT
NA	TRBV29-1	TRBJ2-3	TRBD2	CSVAGGAQRTDTQYF	TGCAGCGTTGCGGGGGGGGCCCAACGAACAGATACGCAGTATTTT
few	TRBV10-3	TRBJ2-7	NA	CAISESTGYEQYF	TGTGCCATCAGTGAGTCTACAGGTTACGAGCAGTACTTC
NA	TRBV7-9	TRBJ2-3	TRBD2	CASSLLGLAGLTDTQYF	TGTGCCAGCAGCTTGCTCGGACTAGCGGGCCTTACAGATACGCAGTATTTT
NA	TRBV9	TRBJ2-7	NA	CASSVGAGRTYEQYF	TGTGCCAGCAGCGTAGGGGCAGGCCGTACCTACGAGCAGTACTTC
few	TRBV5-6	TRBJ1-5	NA	CASSRGRGDQPQHF	TGTGCCAGCAGCAGGGGTCGGGGAGATCAGCCCCAGCATTTT
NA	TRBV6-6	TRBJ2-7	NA	CATRSGQLDEQYF	TGTGCCACCCGTTCCGGACAGCTAGACGAGCAGTACTTC
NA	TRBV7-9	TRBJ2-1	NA	CASSPGQSQFF	TGTGCCAGCAGCCCTGGACAATCCCAGTTCTTC
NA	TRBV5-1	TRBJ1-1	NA	CASSPTMGGTEAFF	TGCGCCAGCAGCCCCACAATGGGGGGGACTGAAGCTTTCTTT
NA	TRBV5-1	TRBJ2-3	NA	CASSLGQGGTQYF	TGCGCCAGCAGCTTGGGGCAGGGAGGTACGCAGTATTTT
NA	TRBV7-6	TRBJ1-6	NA	CASSSREKNSPLHF	TGTGCCAGCAGCTCCAGGGAGAAGAATTCACCCCTCCACTTT
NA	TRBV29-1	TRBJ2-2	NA	CSVVRQENTGELFF	TGCAGCGTTGTTCGGCAGGAAAACACCGGGGAGCTGTTTTTT
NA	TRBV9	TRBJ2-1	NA	CASSGAGSSYNEQFF	TGTGCCAGCAGCGGGGCAGGTTCCTCCTACAATGAGCAGTTCTTC
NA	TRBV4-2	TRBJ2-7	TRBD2	CASSHPGLAGSRGGDEQYF	TGTGCCAGCAGCCATCCGGGACTAGCGGGGTCCCGCGGCGGGGACGAGCAGTACTTC
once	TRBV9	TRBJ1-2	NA	CASSVRVDYGYTF	TGTGCCAGCAGCGTCAGGGTGGACTATGGCTACACCTTC
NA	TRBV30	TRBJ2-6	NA	CAWSAPPVSGANVLTF	TGTGCCTGGAGTGCCCCTCCAGTCTCTGGGGCCAACGTCCTGACTTTC
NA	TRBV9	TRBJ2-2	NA	CASTDIAGTELFF	TGTGCCAGCACCGATATCGCTGGAACGGAGCTGTTTTTT